These 26 T cell receptor beta chains were all obtained from the same sample, sequenced in a study of T cell changes during pregnancy in multiple sclerosis. Measured with immunoSEQ multiplex PCR; TCRdb has only the in-frame clones, and not every one. The table has under 50,000 clones, 92% seen once. The source was CD8+ T cells from peripheral blood mononuclear cells, collected before pregnancy. These receptors came from a female donor with multiple sclerosis, enrolled in a pregnancy study.

The chain employs TRBV19 and TRBJ1-1; no reliable D call. This CDR3 region has 10 residues. Trimming stripped 8 bases from V and 4 bases from J, with 5 bases between. The germline gives CDR1 LNHDA, CDR2 SQIVND (reference sequence). CDR3 sequence reads: CASWSTEAFF. DNA of the CDR3: TGTGCCAGTTGGAGCACTGAAGCTTTCTTT.

The rearrangement uses TRBV5-4 and TRBJ2-7; 10 nucleotides match TRBD1. The CDR3 loop spans 15 amino acids. The junction had 3 bases not matched to a gene; V was cut back by 3 bases and J by 0 bases. Germline lookup yields CDR1 SGHNT and CDR2 YYREEE (reference sequence). The CDR3 bases are TGTGCCAGCAGCTGGGGACAGGGGTCCTCCTACGAGCAGTACTTC. This encodes CASSWGQGSSYEQYF.

The chain links TRBV7-9 to TRBJ1-5; a possible D gene is TRBD1 (5 bases). CDR1 SEHNR and CDR2 FQNEAQ come from the germline V gene (reference sequence). V lost 1 base, J lost 4 bases, and 8 bases lay in between. The CDR3 contains 14 residues. The CDR3 loop reads CASSLETENQPQHF. The DNA of the CDR3 is TGTGCCAGCAGCTTAGAGACAGAGAATCAGCCCCAGCATTTT.

The chain uses TRBV6-1 and TRBJ2-2; the match to TRBD2 covers 11 bases. In germline, CDR1 is MNHNS, CDR2 SASEGT. Trimming cost V 7 bases and J 4 bases; bases outside gene matches: 8. The CDR3 spans 16 residues. The CDR3 spells CASNVAGGLGTGELFF. CDR3 in DNA: TGTGCCAGCAATGTAGCGGGGGGGCTTGGCACCGGGGAGCTGTTTTTT.

The CDR3 loop reads CASSPEKGATWPNEQFF. Written as DNA, the CDR3 is TGTGCCAGCTCACCAGAAAAGGGGGCTACTTGGCCCAATGAGCAGTTCTTC. This chain uses TRBV18 with TRBJ2-1; 7 bases line up with TRBD1. Per the germline V gene, CDR1 is KGHSH and CDR2 is LQKENI. This CDR3 is built from 17 residues. Unmatched junction bases numbered 13, after V lost 2 bases and J lost 6 bases. Variable domain in full (rest from reference TRBV18 and TRBJ2-1): NAGVMQNPRHLVRRRGQEARLRCSPMKGHSHVYWYRQLPEEGLKFMVYLQKENIIDESGMPKERFSAEFPKEGPSILRIQQVVRGDSAAYFCASSPEKGATWPNEQFFGPGTRLTVL.

This rearrangement joins TRBV4-1 to TRBJ2-3, with 10 nucleotides matching TRBD1. This CDR3 is 16 amino acids long. The J segment lost 0 bases and the V segment lost 4 bases, leaving 4 bases of the junction unmatched. Per germline, CDR1 MGHRA and CDR2 YSYEKL. The CDR3 region is CASSPRDRGSTDTQYF. Here the CDR3 DNA reads TGCGCCAGCAGCCCCCGGGACAGGGGTAGCACAGATACGCAGTATTTT.

Concerning this clone: An end of the junction differs from the germline gene, which may be a read error. The genes are TRBV6-5 and TRBJ2-7; 7 nucleotides line up with TRBD1. The CDR3 contains 12 residues. Germline V lookup: CDR1 MNHEY, CDR2 SVGAGI. The CDR3 sequence: CASSPLTGTESF. DNA of the CDR3: TGTGCCAGCAGCCCCCTTACCGGGACAGAAAGCTTC.

V is TRBV6-1 and J is TRBJ2-1; 7 nucleotides agree with TRBD2. V lost 4 bases and J lost 0; bases outside the gene matches: 6. The germline V gene encodes CDR1 MNHNS and CDR2 SASEGT. The CDR3 extends over 16 amino acids. CDR3 DNA: TGTGCCAGCAGTGGAGCTAGCGGAGGCTCCTACAATGAGCAGTTCTTC. Translating gives CASSGASGGSYNEQFF.

The chain couples TRBV5-1 to TRBJ2-1, with D maybe TRBD2 (7 bases). CDR3 length: 14 amino acids. V lost 4 bases, J lost 6 bases, and 14 bases lay in between. Germline V lookup: CDR1 SGHRS, CDR2 YFSETQ. CDR3 DNA: TGCGCCAGCAGCATGTCGGGGGGCCCCAATGAGCAGTTCTTC. Residues: CASSMSGGPNEQFF.

The V call is TRBV13, the J call TRBJ2-1; 8 bases map to TRBD1. This CDR3 has 13 residues. The trim removed 5 bases at V and 6 bases at J, leaving 3 bases unmatched. Germline V gives CDR1 PRHDT, CDR2 FYEKMQ (reference sequence). The CDR3 DNA sequence: TGTGCCAGCAGCCAGACAGGGGTCAATGAGCAGTTCTTC. This codes for CASSQTGVNEQFF. The full variable domain, in which reference TRBV13 and TRBJ2-1 provide the parts outside the CDR3, is AAGVIQSPRHLIKEKRETATLKCYPIPRHDTVYWYQQGPGQDPQFLISFYEKMQSDKGSIPDRFSAQQFSDYHSELNMSSLELGDSALYFCASSQTGVNEQFFGPGTRLTVL.

The V call is TRBV28, the J call TRBJ2-1; TRBD2 matches at 15 bases. Germline lookup yields CDR1 MDHEN and CDR2 SYDVKM. The junction had 1 base not matched to a gene; V was cut back by 2 bases and J by 2 bases. This CDR3 has 17 amino acids. The CDR3 nucleotides are TGTGCCAGCAGTTTAGGACTAGCGGGAGGGCCCTACAATGAGCAGTTCTTC. Encoded protein: CASSLGLAGGPYNEQFF.

The chain carries TRBV6-6 and TRBJ2-7, with 9 bases lining up with TRBD1. Germline CDR1 MNHNY, CDR2 SVGAGI (reference sequence). V gave up 0 bases and J gave up 4 bases; unmatched junction bases: 4. The CDR3 spans 15 residues. The CDR3 bases are TGTGCCAGCAGTTACTCGAAAGACAGGGGGTACGAGCAGTACTTC. Its protein product is CASSYSKDRGYEQYF.

V gene TRBV6-8 combines with J gene TRBJ2-7; 7 bases are shared with TRBD2. CDR3 length: 14 residues. J was trimmed by 7 bases and V by 0 bases; bases with no gene match: 6. Germline assignment: CDR1 MNHGY and CDR2 SAAAGT. The chain's CDR3 is CASSYSRESGEQYF. In DNA, the CDR3 is TGTGCCAGCAGTTACTCGCGGGAGTCTGGGGAGCAGTACTTC.

The chain carries TRBV29-1 and TRBJ1-2, with a weak D call TRBD1 (5 bases). Germline V gene data show CDR1 as SQVTM and CDR2 as ANQGSEA. CDR3 length: 12 residues. The V and J ends lost 7 bases and 8 bases respectively, with 17 bases between them. CDR3 nucleotide sequence: TGCAGCGCTAACCTGGGGGGGAACGGCTACACCTTC. Translating gives CSANLGGNGYTF.

The chain couples TRBV27 to TRBJ2-7; TRBD2 aligns across 14 bases. Losses at the gene ends were 6 bases for V and 5 bases for J; bases not matched to a gene: 3. The V gene's germline CDR1 is MNHEY and CDR2 SMNVEV (reference sequence). There are 14 residues in the CDR3. In nucleotides, the CDR3 is TGTGCCAGCAGCCTGACTAGCGGGAGGGACGAGCAGTACTTC. Protein: CASSLTSGRDEQYF.

This sequence joins TRBV25-1 and TRBJ2-7; possible D gene TRBD2, 6 bases. The length of the CDR3 is 13 residues. CDR1 is MGHDK, CDR2 SYGVNS, per germline. The V end was cut by 2 bases, the J end by 2 bases, with 7 bases between. This CDR3 is CASSEGGAYEQYF. CDR3 coding DNA: TGTGCCAGCAGTGAAGGCGGGGCCTACGAGCAGTACTTC.

The genes are TRBV7-3 and TRBJ1-1; weak D call: TRBD1 (6 bases). V was cut by 6 bases and J by 4 bases, with 12 bases left in between. From germline, CDR1 is SGHTA and CDR2 FQGTGA. The CDR3 has 13 residues. CDR3: CASSPGVGTEAFF. CDR3 bases: TGTGCCAGCAGTCCAGGGGTTGGCACTGAAGCTTTCTTT.

The chain combines TRBV7-6 with TRBJ2-7; TRBD1 agrees at 8 bases. This CDR3 region has 14 residues. Germline lookup yields CDR1 SGHVS and CDR2 FNYEAQ. V was pared by 5 bases and J by 0 bases, with 3 bases of the junction left unmatched. The CDR3 DNA is TGTGCCAGCAGCCAGGACAGGGTCTCCTACGAGCAGTACTTC. Protein sequence: CASSQDRVSYEQYF.

This clone turned up a few times. The chain combines TRBV2 with TRBJ2-1; no reliable D call. Trimming pared 6 bases from V and 0 bases from J, leaving 9 bases between. The germline V gene has CDR1 SNHLY and CDR2 FYNNEI. The CDR3 loop spans 14 amino acids. The chain's CDR3 is CASSTSVSYNEQFF. The CDR3 region has the DNA TGTGCCAGCAGCACATCCGTCTCCTACAATGAGCAGTTCTTC.

The chain is built from TRBV27 and TRBJ2-7, with 8 positions matching TRBD2. Germline V gene data show CDR1 as MNHEY and CDR2 as SMNVEV (reference sequence). With V trimmed by 5 bases and J by 0 bases, 6 bases remained unmatched. This CDR3 has 15 residues. For the CDR3, the DNA is TGTGCCAGCAGTCCCTCCACTAGCGGCTCCTACGAGCAGTACTTC. Translating it yields CASSPSTSGSYEQYF.

In this sample, this clone turned up a few times. The chain joins TRBV19 to TRBJ1-1; 8 bases agree with TRBD1. V lost 2 bases to trimming and J lost 1 base; unmatched junction nucleotides: 3. This CDR3 contains 15 residues. The V gene's germline CDR1 is LNHDA and CDR2 SQIVND (reference sequence). Here the CDR3 DNA reads TGTGCCAGTAGTATAACCGGGACAGGGAACACTGAAGCTTTCTTT. Encoded protein: CASSITGTGNTEAFF.

The chain employs TRBV28 and TRBJ2-1; weak D call: TRBD2 (5 bases). Trimming took off 7 bases at V and 8 bases at J, with 18 bases between the two ends. CDR1 is MDHEN, CDR2 SYDVKM, per germline. The CDR3 is made up of 14 amino acids. This CDR3 reads CASTELGGKDEQFF. CDR3 bases: TGTGCCAGCACCGAACTAGGAGGCAAGGATGAGCAGTTCTTC.

V and J are TRBV27 and TRBJ2-7, with unresolved D. Trimming removed 5 bases from V and 1 base from J, with 21 bases in between. Germline CDR1 reads MNHEY; CDR2 reads SMNVEV (reference sequence). The CDR3 has 17 amino acids. CDR3 loop: CASSPRPKSPVSYEQYF. The DNA for the CDR3 is TGTGCCAGCAGTCCCCGCCCCAAGAGCCCGGTTTCCTACGAGCAGTACTTC.

This clone appeared a single time. The V and J genes are TRBV7-9 and TRBJ1-1; D ambiguous. With 5 bases removed from V and 2 bases from J, the gap between germline ends came to 12 bases. The germline V gene encodes CDR1 SEHNR and CDR2 FQNEAQ (reference sequence). CDR3 length: 14 residues. In nucleotides, the CDR3 is TGTGCCAGCAGCCCCGAGAGGGATAACACTGAAGCTTTCTTT. Protein product: CASSPERDNTEAFF.

The chain links TRBV9 to TRBJ1-1; TRBD1 matches 8 bases. Germline lookup yields CDR1 SGDLS and CDR2 YYNGEE. Unmatched junction bases numbered 2, after V lost 1 base and J lost 3 bases. The CDR3 contains 14 residues. The chain's CDR3 is CASSVTGGDTEAFF. In DNA, the CDR3 is TGTGCCAGCAGCGTAACAGGGGGAGACACTGAAGCTTTCTTT.

J is TRBJ1-1 and V is TRBV10-1; TRBD1 might be the D (6 bases). V was shortened by 8 bases and J by 5 bases, with 15 bases between the two germline ends. This CDR3 region has 13 residues. From germline, CDR1 is WNHNN and CDR2 SYGVQD (reference sequence). The CDR3 DNA reads as TGCGCCAGCTGCTGCCAGGGGTGGACTGAAGCTTTCTTT. Amino acid sequence: CASCCQGWTEAFF.